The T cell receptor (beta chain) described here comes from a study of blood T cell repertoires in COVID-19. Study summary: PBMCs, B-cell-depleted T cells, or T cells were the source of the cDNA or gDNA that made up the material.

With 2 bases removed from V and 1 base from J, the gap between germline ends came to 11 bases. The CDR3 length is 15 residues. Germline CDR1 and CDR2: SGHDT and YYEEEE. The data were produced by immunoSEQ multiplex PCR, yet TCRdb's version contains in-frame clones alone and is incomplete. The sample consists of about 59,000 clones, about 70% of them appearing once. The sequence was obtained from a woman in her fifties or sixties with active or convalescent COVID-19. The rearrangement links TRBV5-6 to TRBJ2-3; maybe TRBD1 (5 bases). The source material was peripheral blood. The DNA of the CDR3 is TGTGCCAGCAGCTTAAAGGGGTTAGGCACAGATACGCAGTATTTT. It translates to CASSLKGLGTDTQYF.